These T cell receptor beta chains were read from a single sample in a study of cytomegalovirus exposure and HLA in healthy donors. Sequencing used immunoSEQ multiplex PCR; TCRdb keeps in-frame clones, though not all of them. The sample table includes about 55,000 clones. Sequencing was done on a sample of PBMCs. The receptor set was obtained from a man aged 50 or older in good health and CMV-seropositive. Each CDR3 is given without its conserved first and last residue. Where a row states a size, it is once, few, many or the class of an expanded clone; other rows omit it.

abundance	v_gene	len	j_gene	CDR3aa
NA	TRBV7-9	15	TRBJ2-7	ASSSVVARRSSYEQY
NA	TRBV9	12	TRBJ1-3	ASSVGETGNTIY
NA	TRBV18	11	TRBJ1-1	ASSRKGDTEAF
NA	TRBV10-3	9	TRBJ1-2	AISSGSGYT
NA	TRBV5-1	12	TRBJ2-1	ASSLSGQIGEQF
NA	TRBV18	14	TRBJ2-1	ASAPGRGAVAGEQF
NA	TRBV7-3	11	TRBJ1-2	ASSFRDRGGYT
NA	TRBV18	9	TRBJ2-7	ASSLSYEQY
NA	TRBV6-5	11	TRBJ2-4	ASSSGVGNIQY
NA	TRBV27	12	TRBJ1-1	ASSRGRRDTEAF
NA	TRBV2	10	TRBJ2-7	ASSEQGGEQY
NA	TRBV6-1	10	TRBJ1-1	ASRMDSREAF
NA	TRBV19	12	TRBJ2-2	ASSWRVHTGELF
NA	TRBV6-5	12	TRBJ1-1	ASSGTGGGTEDF
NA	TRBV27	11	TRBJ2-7	ASSPGTATEQY
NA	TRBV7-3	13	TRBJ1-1	ASSQTQGYRTEAF
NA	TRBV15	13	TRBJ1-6	ATSRDGLYNSPLH
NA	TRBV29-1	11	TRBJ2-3	SVAGRGADTQY
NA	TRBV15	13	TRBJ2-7	ATSRDREGLAGKY
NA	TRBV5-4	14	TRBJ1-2	ASTGGAGETLYGYT
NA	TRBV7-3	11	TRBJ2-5	ASSSALGETQY
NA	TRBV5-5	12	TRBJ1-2	ASSWTGGNYGYT
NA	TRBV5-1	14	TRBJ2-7	ASSLAEATRKGEQY
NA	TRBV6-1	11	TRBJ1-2	ASSGDRSYGYT
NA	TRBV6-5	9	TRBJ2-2	ASTGTGELF
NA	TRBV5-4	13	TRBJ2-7	ASSPMGGRAHEQY
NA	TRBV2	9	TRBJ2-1	ASRAINEQF
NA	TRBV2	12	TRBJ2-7	ASSGPGQPYEQY
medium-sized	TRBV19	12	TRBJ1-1	ASSTHSRQGAAF
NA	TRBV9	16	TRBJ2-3	ASSPSIFRGRSPDTQY
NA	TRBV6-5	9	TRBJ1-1	ARKDKGEAF
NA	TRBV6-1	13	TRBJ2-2	ASSTAGDTPGELF
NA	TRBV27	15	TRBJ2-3	ASSLLASGRSTDTQY
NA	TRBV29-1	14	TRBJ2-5	SVEEGGTSGRETQY
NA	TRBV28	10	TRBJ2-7	ASRRGRYEQY
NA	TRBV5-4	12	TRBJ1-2	ASSFDVGNYGYT
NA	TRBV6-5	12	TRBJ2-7	ASSWGQGRNEQY
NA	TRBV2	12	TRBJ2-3	ASKEGWGTDTQY
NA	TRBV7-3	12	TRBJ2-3	ASSLGTATDTQY
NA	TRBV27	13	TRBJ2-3	ASSLYIAGTDTQY
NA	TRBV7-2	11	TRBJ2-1	ASSGLAGAPVF
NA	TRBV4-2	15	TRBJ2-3	ASSLEAGGYGTDTQY
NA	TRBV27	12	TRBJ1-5	ASSFGGANQPQH
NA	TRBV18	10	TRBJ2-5	ASSPPGETQY
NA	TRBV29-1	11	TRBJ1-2	SVAFDRGEGYT
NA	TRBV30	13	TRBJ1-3	AWSVLGQTGNTIY
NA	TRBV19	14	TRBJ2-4	ASSIVGQGAKNIQY
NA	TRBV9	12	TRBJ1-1	ASSALTGITEAF
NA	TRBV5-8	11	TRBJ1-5	ASSLPADQPQH
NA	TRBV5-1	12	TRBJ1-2	ASSITGGNYGYT
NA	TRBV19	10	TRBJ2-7	ASSPHRGKQY
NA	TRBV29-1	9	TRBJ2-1	SGTGLNEQF
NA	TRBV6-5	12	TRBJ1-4	ASSRTATNEKLF
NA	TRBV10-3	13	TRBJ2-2	AISENRGNTGELF
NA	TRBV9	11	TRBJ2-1	ASSPGLVGEQF
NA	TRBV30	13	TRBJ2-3	AGSVMGGIEDTQY
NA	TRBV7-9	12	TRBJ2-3	ASSFGQGSDTQY
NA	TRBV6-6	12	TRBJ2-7	ASMGLAGAGEQY